This entry describes one T cell receptor (beta chain). These data belong to a study of blood T cell repertoires in COVID-19. As for the study in general: Sites in the United States, Italy and Spain provided acute and convalescent COVID-19 samples. Sample material is recorded as cDNA or gDNA derived from T cells, B-cell-depleted T cells, or PBMCs.

Germline-derived CDR1 and CDR2 are SGHKS and YYEKEE (reference sequence). V dropped 6 bases and J dropped 1; count of bases not matched to a gene: 9. This CDR3 has 16 amino acids. In the source study's methods: Using reference gene primer amplification, nucleated cell counts were estimated. The protocol was immunoSEQ multiplex PCR, while the TCRdb copy is restricted to in-frame clones and leaves out a portion. From that table come the V and J calls and clone size; the DNA was used to work out D and trimming. The table has tens of thousands of clones, around four fifths seen once; the top ten hold about 7%.

The J gene is TRBJ2-1, the V gene TRBV5-5; 8 bases line up with TRBD2. Sequencing was performed on peripheral blood. The receptor's source is a man in his sixties with active COVID-19. The CDR3 region has the DNA TGTGCCAGCACCCCCGGAAGCGGGGGTTCCTACAATGAGCAGTTCTTC. Its translation is CASTPGSGGSYNEQFF.